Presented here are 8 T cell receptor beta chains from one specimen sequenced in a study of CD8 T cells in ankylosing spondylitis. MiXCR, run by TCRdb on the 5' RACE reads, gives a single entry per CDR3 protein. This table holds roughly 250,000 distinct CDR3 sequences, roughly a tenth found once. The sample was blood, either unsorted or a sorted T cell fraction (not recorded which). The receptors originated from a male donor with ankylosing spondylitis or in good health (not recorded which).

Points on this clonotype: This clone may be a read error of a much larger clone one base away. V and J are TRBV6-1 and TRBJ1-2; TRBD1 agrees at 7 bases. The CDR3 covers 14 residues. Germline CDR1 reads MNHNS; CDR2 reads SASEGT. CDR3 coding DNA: TGTGCCGTCCGGGACAGCATATATCCCTATGCCTACACCTTC. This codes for CAVRDSIYPYAYTF.

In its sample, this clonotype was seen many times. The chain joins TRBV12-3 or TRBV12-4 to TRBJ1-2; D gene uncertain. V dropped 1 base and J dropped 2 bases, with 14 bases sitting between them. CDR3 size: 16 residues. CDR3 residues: CASSLGRPSGNYGYTF. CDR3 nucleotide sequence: TGTGCCAGCAGTTTAGGTCGGCCCTCCGGAAACTATGGCTACACCTTC.

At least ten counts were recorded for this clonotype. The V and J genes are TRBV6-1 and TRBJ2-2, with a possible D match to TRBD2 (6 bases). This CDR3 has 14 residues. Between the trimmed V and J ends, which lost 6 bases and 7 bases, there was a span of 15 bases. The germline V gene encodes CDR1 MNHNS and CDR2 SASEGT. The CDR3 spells CASSRGGLLGELFF. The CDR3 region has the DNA TGTGCCAGCAGCCGAGGAGGGTTGCTCGGGGAGCTGTTTTTT.

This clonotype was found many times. Here the CDR3 reads CASSEGPERSYTF. The CDR3 coding sequence is TGTGCCAGCAGTGAAGGTCCGGAGAGATCCTACACCTTC. This sequence joins TRBV6-1 and TRBJ1-2; D is unresolved. Germline V gives CDR1 MNHNS, CDR2 SASEGT. Trimming pared 1 base from V and 10 bases from J, leaving 13 bases between. CDR3 size: 13 residues.

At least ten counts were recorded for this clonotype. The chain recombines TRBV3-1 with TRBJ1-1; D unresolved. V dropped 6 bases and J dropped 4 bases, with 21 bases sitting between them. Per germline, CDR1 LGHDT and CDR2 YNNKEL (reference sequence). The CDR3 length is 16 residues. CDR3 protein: CASSLDVGIRGTEAFF. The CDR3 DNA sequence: TGTGCCAGCAGTCTAGATGTAGGGATTCGCGGCACTGAAGCTTTCTTT.

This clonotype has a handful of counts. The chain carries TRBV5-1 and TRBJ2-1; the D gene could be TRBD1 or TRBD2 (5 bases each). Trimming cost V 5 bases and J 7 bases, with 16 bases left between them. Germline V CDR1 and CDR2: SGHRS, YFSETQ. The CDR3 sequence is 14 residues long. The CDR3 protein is CASRGPRVANEQFF. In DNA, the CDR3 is TGCGCCAGCAGGGGGCCCAGGGTAGCGAATGAGCAGTTCTTC.

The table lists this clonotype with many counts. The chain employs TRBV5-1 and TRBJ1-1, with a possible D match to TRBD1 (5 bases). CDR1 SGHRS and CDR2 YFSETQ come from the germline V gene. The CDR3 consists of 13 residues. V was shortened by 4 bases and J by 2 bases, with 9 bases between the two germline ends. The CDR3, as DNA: TGCGCCAGCAGCCCTGACAGTAACACTGAAGCTTTCTTT. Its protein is CASSPDSNTEAFF. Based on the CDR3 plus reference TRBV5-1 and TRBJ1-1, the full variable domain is KAGVTQTPRYLIKTRGQQVTLSCSPISGHRSVSWYQQTPGQGLQFLFEYFSETQRNKGNFPGRFSGRQFSNSRSEMNVSTLELGDSALYLCASSPDSNTEAFFGQGTRLTVV.

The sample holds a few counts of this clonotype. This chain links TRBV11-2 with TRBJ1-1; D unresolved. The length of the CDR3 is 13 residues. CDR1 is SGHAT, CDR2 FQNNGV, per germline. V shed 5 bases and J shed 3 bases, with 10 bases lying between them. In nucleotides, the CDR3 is TGTGCCAGCAGCCCAAGCCCGTACACTGAAGCTTTCTTT. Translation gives CASSPSPYTEAFF.